This TCR beta chain appears in the sequencing data of a study of cytomegalovirus exposure and HLA in healthy donors. Trimming stripped 0 bases from V and 0 bases from J, with 11 bases between. Germline CDR1 reads PRHDT; CDR2 reads FYEKMQ (reference sequence). This CDR3 contains 16 residues. It was with 60 Vbeta and 13 Jbeta primers that the PCR ran. The assay was immunoSEQ multiplex PCR, and TCRdb's table has in-frame clones only and misses some. The sample shows about 120,000 clones, roughly 9% of them seen only once. The receptor was derived from a middle-aged woman in good health and CMV-seropositive. Source material: PBMCs. This chain joins TRBV13 and TRBJ1-2; D uncertain. CDR3 nucleotides: TGTGCCAGCAGCTTAGGCCTTCAGGTTACTAACTATGGCTACACCTTC. It is translated as CASSLGLQVTNYGYTF.